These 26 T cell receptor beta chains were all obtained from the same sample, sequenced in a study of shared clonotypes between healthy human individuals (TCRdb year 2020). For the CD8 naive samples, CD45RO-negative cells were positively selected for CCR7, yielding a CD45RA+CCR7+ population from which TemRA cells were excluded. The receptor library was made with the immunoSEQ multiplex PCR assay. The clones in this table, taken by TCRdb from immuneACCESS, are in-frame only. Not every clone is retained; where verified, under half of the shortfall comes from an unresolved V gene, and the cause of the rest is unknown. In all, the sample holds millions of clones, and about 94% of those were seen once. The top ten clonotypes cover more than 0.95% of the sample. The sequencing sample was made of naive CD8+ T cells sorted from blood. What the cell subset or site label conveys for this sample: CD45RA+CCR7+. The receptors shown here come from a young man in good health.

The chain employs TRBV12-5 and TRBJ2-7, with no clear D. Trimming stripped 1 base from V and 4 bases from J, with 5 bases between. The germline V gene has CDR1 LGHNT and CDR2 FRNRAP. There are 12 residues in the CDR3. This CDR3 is CASGLARYEQYF. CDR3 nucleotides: TGTGCTAGTGGTTTGGCCCGTTACGAGCAGTACTTC.

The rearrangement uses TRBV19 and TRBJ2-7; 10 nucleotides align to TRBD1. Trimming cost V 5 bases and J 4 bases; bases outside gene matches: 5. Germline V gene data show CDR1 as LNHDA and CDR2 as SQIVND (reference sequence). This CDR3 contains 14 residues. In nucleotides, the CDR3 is TGTGCCAGTAGTCTTGGGACAGGGGTATACGAGCAGTACTTC. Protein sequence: CASSLGTGVYEQYF. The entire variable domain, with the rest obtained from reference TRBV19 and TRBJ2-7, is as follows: DGGITQSPKYLFRKEGQNVTLSCEQNLNHDAMYWYRQDPGQGLRLIYYSQIVNDFQKGDIAEGYSVSREKKESFPLTVTSAQKNPTAFYLCASSLGTGVYEQYFGPGTRLTVT.

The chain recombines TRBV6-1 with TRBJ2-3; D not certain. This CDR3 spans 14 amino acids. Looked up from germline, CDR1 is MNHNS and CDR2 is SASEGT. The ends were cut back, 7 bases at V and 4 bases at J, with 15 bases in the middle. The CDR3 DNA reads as TGTGCCAGCAACACGCTTTTCCAGGCAGATACGCAGTATTTT. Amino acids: CASNTLFQADTQYF.

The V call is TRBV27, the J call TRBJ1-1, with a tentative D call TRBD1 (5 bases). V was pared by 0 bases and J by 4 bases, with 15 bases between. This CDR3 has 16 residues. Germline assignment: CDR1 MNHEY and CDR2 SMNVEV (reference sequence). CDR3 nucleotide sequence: TGTGCCAGCAGTTTATCAGGAAGGGACCGCGGCACTGAAGCTTTCTTT. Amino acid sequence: CASSLSGRDRGTEAFF.

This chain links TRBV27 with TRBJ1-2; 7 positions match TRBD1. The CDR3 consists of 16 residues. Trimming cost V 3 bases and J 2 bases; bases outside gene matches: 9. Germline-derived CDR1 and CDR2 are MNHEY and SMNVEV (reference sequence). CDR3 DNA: TGTGCCAGCAGTTTTTCCACAGGGGAGCGAAACTATGGCTACACCTTC. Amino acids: CASSFSTGERNYGYTF.

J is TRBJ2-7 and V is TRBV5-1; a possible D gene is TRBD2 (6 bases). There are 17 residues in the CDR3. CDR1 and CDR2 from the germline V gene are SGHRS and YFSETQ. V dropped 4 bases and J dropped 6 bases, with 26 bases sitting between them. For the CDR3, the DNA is TGCGCCAGCAGCCAACCCGGAAAGGCCGGGACTTATAGCGAGCAGTACTTC. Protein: CASSQPGKAGTYSEQYF. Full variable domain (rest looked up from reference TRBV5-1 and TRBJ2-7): KAGVTQTPRYLIKTRGQQVTLSCSPISGHRSVSWYQQTPGQGLQFLFEYFSETQRNKGNFPGRFSGRQFSNSRSEMNVSTLELGDSALYLCASSQPGKAGTYSEQYFGPGTRLTVT.

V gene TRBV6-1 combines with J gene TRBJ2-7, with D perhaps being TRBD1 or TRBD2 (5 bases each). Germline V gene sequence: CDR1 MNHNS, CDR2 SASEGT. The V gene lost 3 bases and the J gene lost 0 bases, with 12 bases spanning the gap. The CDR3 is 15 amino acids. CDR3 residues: CASSEGTPSSYEQYF. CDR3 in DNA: TGTGCCAGCAGTGAGGGGACGCCGAGCTCCTACGAGCAGTACTTC.

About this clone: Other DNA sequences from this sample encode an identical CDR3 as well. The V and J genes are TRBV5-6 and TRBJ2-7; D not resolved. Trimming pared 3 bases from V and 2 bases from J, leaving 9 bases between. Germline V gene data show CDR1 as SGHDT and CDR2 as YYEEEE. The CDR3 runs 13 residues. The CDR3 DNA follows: TGTGCCAGCAGCTCCGGACCTGCCTACGAGCAGTACTTC. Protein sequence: CASSSGPAYEQYF.

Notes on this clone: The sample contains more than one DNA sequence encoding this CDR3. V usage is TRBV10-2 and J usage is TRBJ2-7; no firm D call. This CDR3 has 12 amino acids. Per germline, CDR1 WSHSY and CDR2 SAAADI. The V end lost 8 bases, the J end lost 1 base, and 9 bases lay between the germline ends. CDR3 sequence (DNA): TGCGCCAGCTCGGGCGGATCCTACGAGCAGTACTTC. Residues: CASSGGSYEQYF.

In DNA form, the CDR3 reads TGTGCCAGCAGTTTATACCACGGAGCCTACGAGCAGTACTTC. Translation gives CASSLYHGAYEQYF. The chain is built from TRBV27 and TRBJ2-7; D gene uncertain. The germline CDR1 and CDR2 sequences are MNHEY and SMNVEV (reference sequence). CDR3 size: 14 residues. Deletions cut 1 base from V and 2 bases from J, with 9 bases between.

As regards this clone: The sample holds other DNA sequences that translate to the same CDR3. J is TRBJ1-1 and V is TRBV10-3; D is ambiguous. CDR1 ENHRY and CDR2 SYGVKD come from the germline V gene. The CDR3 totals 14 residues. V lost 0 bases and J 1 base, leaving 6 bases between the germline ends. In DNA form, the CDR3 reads TGTGCCATCAGTGAGTCTGCAGGGAACACTGAAGCTTTCTTT. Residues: CAISESAGNTEAFF.

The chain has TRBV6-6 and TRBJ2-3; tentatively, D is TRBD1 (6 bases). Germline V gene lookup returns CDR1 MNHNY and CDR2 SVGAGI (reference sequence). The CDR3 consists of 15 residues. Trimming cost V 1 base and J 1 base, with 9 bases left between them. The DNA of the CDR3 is TGTGCCAGCAGTTACTGGCCAGGGGGCACAGATACGCAGTATTTT. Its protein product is CASSYWPGGTDTQYF.

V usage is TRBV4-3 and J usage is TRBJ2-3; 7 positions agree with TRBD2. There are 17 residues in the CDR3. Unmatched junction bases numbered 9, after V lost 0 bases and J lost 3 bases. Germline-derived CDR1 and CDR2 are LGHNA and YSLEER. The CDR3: CASSQDLGEGRTDTQYF. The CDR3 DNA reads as TGCGCCAGCAGCCAAGATTTGGGGGAGGGCCGTACAGATACGCAGTATTTT.

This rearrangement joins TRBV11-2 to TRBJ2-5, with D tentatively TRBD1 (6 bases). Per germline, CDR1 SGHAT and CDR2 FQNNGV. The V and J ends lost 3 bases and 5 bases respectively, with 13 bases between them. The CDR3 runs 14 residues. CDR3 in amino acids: CASSLMGQGETQYF. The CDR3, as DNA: TGTGCCAGCAGCTTGATGGGCCAGGGGGAGACCCAGTACTTC.

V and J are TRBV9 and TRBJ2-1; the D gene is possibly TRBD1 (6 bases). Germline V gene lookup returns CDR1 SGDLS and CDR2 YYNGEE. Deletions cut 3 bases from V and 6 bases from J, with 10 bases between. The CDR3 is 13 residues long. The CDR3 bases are TGTGCCAGCAGCGGGACAGTGGGCAATGAGCAGTTCTTC. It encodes CASSGTVGNEQFF.

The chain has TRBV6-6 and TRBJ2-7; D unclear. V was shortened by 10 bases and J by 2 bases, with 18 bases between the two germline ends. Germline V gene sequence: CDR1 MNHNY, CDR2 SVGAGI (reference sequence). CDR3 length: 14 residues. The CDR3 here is CATTLVGSAYEQYF. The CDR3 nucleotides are TGTGCCACCACCCTAGTGGGGTCCGCCTACGAGCAGTACTTC.

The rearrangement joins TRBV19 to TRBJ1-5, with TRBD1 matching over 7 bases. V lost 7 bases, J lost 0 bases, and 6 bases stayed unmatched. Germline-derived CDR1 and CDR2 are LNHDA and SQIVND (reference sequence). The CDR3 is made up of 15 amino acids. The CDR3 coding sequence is TGTGCCAGTATGGGGACAGTGTATAGCAATCAGCCCCAGCATTTT. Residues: CASMGTVYSNQPQHF.

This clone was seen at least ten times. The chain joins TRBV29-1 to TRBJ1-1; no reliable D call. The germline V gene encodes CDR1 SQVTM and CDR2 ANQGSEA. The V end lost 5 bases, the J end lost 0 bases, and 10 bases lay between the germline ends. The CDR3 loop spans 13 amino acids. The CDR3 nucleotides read TGCAGCGTTAATGGACGGCTGAACACTGAAGCTTTCTTT. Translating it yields CSVNGRLNTEAFF. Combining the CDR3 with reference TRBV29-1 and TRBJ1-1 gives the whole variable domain SAVISQKPSRDICQRGTSLTIQCQVDSQVTMMFWYRQQPGQSLTLIATANQGSEATYESGFVIDKFPISRPNLTFSTLTVSNMSPEDSSIYLCSVNGRLNTEAFFGQGTRLTVV.

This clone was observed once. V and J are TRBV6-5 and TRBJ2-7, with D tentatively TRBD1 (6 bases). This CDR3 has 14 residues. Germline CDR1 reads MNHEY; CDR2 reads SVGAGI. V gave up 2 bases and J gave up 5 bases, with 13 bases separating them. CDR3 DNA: TGTGCCAGCAGTTACGGGGGCTCTAGGGACGAGCAGTACTTC. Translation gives CASSYGGSRDEQYF.

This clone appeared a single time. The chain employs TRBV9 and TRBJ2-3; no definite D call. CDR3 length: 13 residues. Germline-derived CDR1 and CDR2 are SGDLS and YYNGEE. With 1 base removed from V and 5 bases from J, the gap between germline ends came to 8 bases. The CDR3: CASSVLTQDTQYF. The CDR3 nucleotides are TGTGCCAGCAGCGTATTAACCCAAGATACGCAGTATTTT.

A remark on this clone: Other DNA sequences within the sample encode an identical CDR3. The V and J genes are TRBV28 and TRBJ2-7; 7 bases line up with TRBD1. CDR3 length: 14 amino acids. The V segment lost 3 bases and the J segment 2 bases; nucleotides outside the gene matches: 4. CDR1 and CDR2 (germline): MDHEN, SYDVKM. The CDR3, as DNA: TGTGCCAGCAGTTTGACAGGGAGCGCCTACGAGCAGTACTTC. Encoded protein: CASSLTGSAYEQYF.

The CDR3 here is CASTLEDRMTTGELFF. The CDR3 DNA reads TGCGCCAGCACCCTGGAGGACAGAATGACCACCGGGGAGCTGTTTTTT. The rearrangement links TRBV5-1 to TRBJ2-2, with D possibly TRBD1 on 6 matching bases. The germline V gene encodes CDR1 SGHRS and CDR2 YFSETQ. This CDR3 has 16 residues. The germline V and J ends were trimmed by 6 bases and 4 bases, with 19 bases remaining between them. Filled out from reference TRBV5-1 and TRBJ2-2, the complete variable domain reads KAGVTQTPRYLIKTRGQQVTLSCSPISGHRSVSWYQQTPGQGLQFLFEYFSETQRNKGNFPGRFSGRQFSNSRSEMNVSTLELGDSALYLCASTLEDRMTTGELFFGEGSRLTVL.

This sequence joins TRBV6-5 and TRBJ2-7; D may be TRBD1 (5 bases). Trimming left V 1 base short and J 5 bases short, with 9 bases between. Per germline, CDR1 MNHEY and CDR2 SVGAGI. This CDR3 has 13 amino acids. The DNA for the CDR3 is TGTGCCAGCAGTTACTATCAGGGCGACGAGCAGTACTTC. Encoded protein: CASSYYQGDEQYF.

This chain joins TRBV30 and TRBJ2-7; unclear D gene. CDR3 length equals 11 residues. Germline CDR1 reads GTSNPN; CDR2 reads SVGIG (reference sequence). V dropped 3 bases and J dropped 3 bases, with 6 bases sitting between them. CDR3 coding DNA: TGTGCCTGGAGCCTTAACTACGAGCAGTACTTC. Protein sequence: CAWSLNYEQYF.

Here the CDR3 reads CASSETASGASYEQYF. In DNA, the CDR3 is TGTGCCAGCAGTGAAACCGCTAGCGGGGCCTCCTACGAGCAGTACTTC. The rearrangement uses TRBV6-1 and TRBJ2-7; 9 bases fit TRBD2. The CDR3 loop spans 16 amino acids. CDR1 MNHNS and CDR2 SASEGT come from the germline V gene. V lost 2 bases to trimming and J lost 0 bases; unmatched junction nucleotides: 5.

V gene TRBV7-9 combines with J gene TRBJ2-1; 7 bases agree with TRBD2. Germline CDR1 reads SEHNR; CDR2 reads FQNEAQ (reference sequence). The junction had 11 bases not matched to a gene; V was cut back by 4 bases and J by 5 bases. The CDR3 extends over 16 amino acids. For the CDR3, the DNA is TGTGCCAGCAGCTGGTCGGAATCTAGCGGAGACAATGAGCAGTTCTTC. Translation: CASSWSESSGDNEQFF. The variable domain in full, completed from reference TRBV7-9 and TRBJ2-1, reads DTGVSQNPRHKITKRGQNVTFRCDPISEHNRLYWYRQTLGQGPEFLTYFQNEAQLEKSRLLSDRFSAERPKGSFSTLEIQRTEQGDSAMYLCASSWSESSGDNEQFFGPGTRLTVL.